This is a list of T cell receptor beta chains from one sample in a study of Graves' ophthalmopathy and Graves' hyperthyroidism. TCRdb re-analysed the multiplex PCR reads in MiXCR, keeping a single row per CDR3 protein. Among 500,000 to 600,000 distinct CDR3 sequences listed, under 40% were seen once. Sequencing was carried out using peripheral blood or thyroid tissue (not recorded which). The receptors come from an adult man with Graves' hyperthyroidism. The CDR3 runs from the conserved cysteine through the conserved F or W. D genes are given only for firm matches. Clone sizes are given selectively: once, few, many, or a class where the clone is expanded.

abundance,v_gene,j_gene,d_gene,CDR3nt,CDR3aa
many,TRBV24-1,TRBJ2-2,.,TGTGCCACCAGTGATTTGCAGGGACTGAGCGGGGAGCTGTTTTTT,CATSDLQGLSGELFF
.,TRBV2,TRBJ1-4,TRBD1,TGTGCCAGCAGTGAAGTCGGGGACAGCTACGAAAAACTGTTTTTT,CASSEVGDSYEKLFF
.,TRBV5-4,TRBJ1-2,.,TGTGCCAGCAGCTTGGCCAGCGGGGGGCTCTACACCTTC,CASSLASGGLYTF
.,TRBV2,TRBJ2-1,.,TGTGCCAGCAAGCAGCGGGCCAGCAATGAGCAGTTCTTC,CASKQRASNEQFF
many,TRBV15,TRBJ2-7,TRBD2,TGTGCCACCAGCAGAGCGGGGGGTAGCTCCTACGAGCAGTACTTC,CATSRAGGSSYEQYF
many,TRBV10-3,TRBJ2-5,TRBD1,TGTGCCATCCCCGGAAGGGGACAGGGGGAGACCCAGTACTTC,CAIPGRGQGETQYF
many,TRBV7-9,TRBJ1-1,TRBD1,TGTGCCAGCAGATCTGGACAGGGGTTCCACACTGAAGCTTTCTTT,CASRSGQGFHTEAFF
many,TRBV29-1,TRBJ2-7,.,TGCAGCGCGGTACAGAGTCCCTCCTACGAGCAGTACTTC,CSAVQSPSYEQYF
.,TRBV7-9,TRBJ2-1,TRBD2,TGTGCCAGCAGACGAGGGCGGGGGGGCGATAATGAGCAGTTCTTC,CASRRGRGGDNEQFF
many,TRBV2,TRBJ1-2,.,TGTGCCAGCAGTGAAGGCCCGGACTATGGCTACACCTTC,CASSEGPDYGYTF
few,TRBV6-1,TRBJ2-7,.,TGTGCCAGCAGTGACAGTGGCAGGACCTACGAGCAGTACTTC,CASSDSGRTYEQYF
many,TRBV19,TRBJ1-2,.,TGTGCCAGTAGCCCCGGGCCACCCTATGGCTACACCTTC,CASSPGPPYGYTF
.,TRBV9,TRBJ2-2,TRBD1,TGTGCCAGCAGCCCACGGGGGACAGGGGCCCGGTGGGGTGTCACCGGGGAGCTGTTTTTT,CASSPRGTGARWGVTGELFF
few,TRBV20-1,TRBJ1-1,TRBD1,TGCAGTGCTAGTCCTTTACAGGGGATCTCTGAAGCTTTCTTT,CSASPLQGISEAFF
.,TRBV12-3/TRBV12-4,TRBJ1-6,.,TGTGCCAGCAGTTACTCGTTTAGGGGAGTCCGCAGTTCACCCCTCCACTTT,CASSYSFRGVRSSPLHF
many,TRBV5-6,TRBJ2-2,.,TGTGCCAGCAGCTTGGCTGCCCGGGAGCTGTTTTTT,CASSLAARELFF
.,TRBV7-3,TRBJ1-5,TRBD1,TGTGCCAGCAGCCAATCCCGGGACAGGGGGCGACAGCCCCAGCATTTT,CASSQSRDRGRQPQHF
.,TRBV10-1,TRBJ2-1,TRBD2,TGCGCCAGCAGTGACTTAGCGGGAGGGCCGAATGAGCAGTTCTTC,CASSDLAGGPNEQFF
many,TRBV5-6,TRBJ1-5,.,TGTGCCAGCAGCTTTCGGGGCAAAGTAGGCAATCAGCCCCAGCATTTT,CASSFRGKVGNQPQHF
.,TRBV9,TRBJ1-6,TRBD1,TGTGCCAGCACCCCGGGGACAGGGAACAATCAGCCCCTCCACTTT,CASTPGTGNNQPLHF
many,TRBV6-5,TRBJ1-6,.,TGTGCCAGCAGGCCACAGAGCTCCTATAATTCACCCCTCCACTTT,CASRPQSSYNSPLHF
.,TRBV9,TRBJ2-7,.,TGTGCCAGCAGCGTTGGACGGGCCTCCTACGAGCAGTACTTC,CASSVGRASYEQYF
.,TRBV20-1,TRBJ2-5,.,TGCAGTGCCAGCAGTTCTAGCGTGGAGACCCAGTACTTC,CSASSSSVETQYF
many,TRBV7-6,TRBJ2-7,TRBD1,TGTGCCAGCAGCTTATTGCCAGGGGGCGCGAGTTGGGACGAGCAGTACTTC,CASSLLPGGASWDEQYF
.,TRBV20-1,TRBJ1-3,.,TGCAGTGCTAGGGACGACAGCCCTGGAAACACCATATATTTT,CSARDDSPGNTIYF
many,TRBV7-9,TRBJ2-2,.,TGTGCCAGCAGCTTTCCGATGAGGGGAGTCACCGGGGAGCTGTTTTTT,CASSFPMRGVTGELFF
few,TRBV10-3,TRBJ1-2,TRBD1,TGTGCCATTCTGCCCGGGACAGGGAACTATGGCTACACCTTC,CAILPGTGNYGYTF
many,TRBV2,TRBJ2-1,TRBD2,TGTGCCAGCAGTAGCGGGGGGGCCGTCGATGAGCAGTTCTTC,CASSSGGAVDEQFF
few,TRBV6-2/TRBV6-3,TRBJ1-1,.,TGTGCCAGCAGTTACTCCTTAGGGGAGACTGAAGCTTTCTTT,CASSYSLGETEAFF
.,TRBV21-1,TRBJ2-2,.,TGTGCCAGCAGCAGAACTAGCGGAAGTCTCCGACAGAACACCGGGGAGCTGTTTTTT,CASSRTSGSLRQNTGELFF
.,TRBV25-1,TRBJ1-5,.,TGTGCCAGCAGTGAAGCGAGGGGGAAGGCCCAGCATTTT,CASSEARGKAQHF
.,TRBV18,TRBJ1-4,TRBD1,TGTGCCAGCTCACCGCAACAGGGGATCGGTCTGTTTTTT,CASSPQQGIGLFF
once,TRBV19,TRBJ2-1,TRBD2,TGTGCCAGTAGTATATCTCCGGGACTAGCGGCCAATGAGCAGTTCTTC,CASSISPGLAANEQFF
many,TRBV9,TRBJ1-6,TRBD1,TGTGCCAGCAGCGGATCACAGGGGTCCTATAATTCACCCCTCCACTTT,CASSGSQGSYNSPLHF
.,TRBV20-1,TRBJ2-7,TRBD2,TGCAGTGACGGGACTAGCGGGAGGGTCAACGAGCAGTACTTC,CSDGTSGRVNEQYF
.,TRBV20-1,TRBJ2-1,.,TGCAGTGCTGAGCGGAGCTCCTACAATGAGCAGTTCTTC,CSAERSSYNEQFF
many,TRBV20-1,TRBJ2-5,TRBD1,TGCAGTGCTAGGGGACAGGAAAGCCAAGAGACCCAGTACTTC,CSARGQESQETQYF
.,TRBV5-1,TRBJ2-7,.,TGCGCCAGCAGCTTGGCCGGAAGTCGGAGCCGCTACGAGCAGTACTTC,CASSLAGSRSRYEQYF
.,TRBV29-1,TRBJ2-2,.,TGCAGCAGCCTACGAGACGGGGAGCTGTTTTTT,CSSLRDGELFF
few,TRBV6-5,TRBJ2-7,.,TGTGCCAGCGGTATTTCCTACGAGCAGTACTTC,CASGISYEQYF
.,TRBV27,TRBJ2-3,.,TGTGCCAGCAGTACTCCGACAGATACGCAGTATTTT,CASSTPTDTQYF
many,TRBV20-1,TRBJ2-7,TRBD1,TGCAGTGCTAGAGATGGGGGACAGGGTTTCTCCTACGAGCAGTACTTC,CSARDGGQGFSYEQYF
few,TRBV7-9,TRBJ2-7,.,TGTGCCAGCAGCCAAGTTGGAGGGATGAGCTACGAGCAGTACTTC,CASSQVGGMSYEQYF
.,TRBV2,TRBJ1-1,TRBD1,TGTGCCAGCAGCTTAAATTGCGCAGGGGGGGTGATGAACACTGAAGCTTTCTTT,CASSLNCAGGVMNTEAFF